The T cell receptor (beta chain) described here comes from a study of shared clonotypes between healthy human individuals. Across the study: Sampling drew on donors who were a couple of women and three men aged 18 to 49.

Trimming at V came to 2 bases and at J to 1 base, leaving 8 bases not matched to a gene. Germline V gives CDR1 LNHDA, CDR2 SQIVND (reference sequence). This CDR3 contains 17 residues. Sequencing was performed with immunoSEQ multiplex PCR; in TCRdb, only in-frame clones are kept and a portion is missing. Of roughly 200,000 clones in the sample, approximately 61% were seen once. Input material: memory CD4+ T cells sorted from blood. Subset in this sample: CD45RA-negative fraction. V is TRBV19 and J is TRBJ2-7; 10 bases align to TRBD2. This TCR was sampled from a man aged 25 to 40 in good health. CDR3 sequence reads: CASSIRASGSSSYEQYF. As DNA, the CDR3 is TGTGCCAGTAGTATAAGGGCTAGCGGGAGCTCATCCTACGAGCAGTACTTC.